The clone carrying this TCR beta chain came up many times. Its target is unknown. The record originates from a study of T cell repertoires in cytomegalovirus infection. Overall study: Indicated by public TCR beta signatures were CMV infection and matching HLA type. Whole-study results and caveats: Carriage of CMV together with the relevant HLA was identifiable through cumulative public TCR beta family frequency. There were HLA-C-restricted CMV-specific TCR beta clonotypes dominating the ex vivo response.

CDR1 is SGHVS, CDR2 FQNEAQ, per germline. J was trimmed by 4 bases and V by 5 bases; bases with no gene match: 19. The CDR3 runs to 18 residues. TCRdb reanalysed the reads using MiXCR and keeps one entry per CDR3 protein. The sample records a few hundred thousand distinct CDR3 sequences, around 20% being singletons. The source of this sequence is a human donor in good health (CMV status not recorded). Some clones in this sample may be carry-over from other donors' samples. Sequencing was performed on cultured PBMCs, taken from culture after CMV antigen stimulation. The chain joins TRBV7-8 to TRBJ1-2, with 7 positions matching TRBD1. CDR3 in DNA: TGTGCCAGCAGCCGAGGGCAGATTAGGGCAGGGGGAATCTATGGCTACACCTTC. Its translation: CASSRGQIRAGGIYGYTF.